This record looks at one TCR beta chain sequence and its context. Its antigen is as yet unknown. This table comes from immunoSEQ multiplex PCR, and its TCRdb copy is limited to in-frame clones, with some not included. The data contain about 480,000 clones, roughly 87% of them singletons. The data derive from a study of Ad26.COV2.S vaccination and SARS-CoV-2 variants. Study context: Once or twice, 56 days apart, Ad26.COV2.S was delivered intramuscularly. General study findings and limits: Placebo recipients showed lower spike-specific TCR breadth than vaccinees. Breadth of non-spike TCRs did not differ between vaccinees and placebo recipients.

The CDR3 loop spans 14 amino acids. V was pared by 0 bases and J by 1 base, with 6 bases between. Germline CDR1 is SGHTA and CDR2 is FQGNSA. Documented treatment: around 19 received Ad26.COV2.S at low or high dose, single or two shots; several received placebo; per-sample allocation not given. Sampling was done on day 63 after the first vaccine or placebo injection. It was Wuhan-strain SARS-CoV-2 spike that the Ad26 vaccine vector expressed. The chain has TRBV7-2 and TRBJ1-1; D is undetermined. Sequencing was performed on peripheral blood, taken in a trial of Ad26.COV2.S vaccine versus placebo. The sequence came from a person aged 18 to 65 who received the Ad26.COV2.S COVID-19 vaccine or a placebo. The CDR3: CASSLAGPNTEAFF. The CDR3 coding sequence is TGTGCCAGCAGCTTAGCGGGCCCGAACACTGAAGCTTTCTTT.